The clone carrying this T cell receptor beta chain was found a few times. The antigen is undetermined. The data derive from a study of T cell repertoires in cytomegalovirus infection. On the study more broadly: Public TCR beta signature analysis indicated the presence of both CMV infection and matching HLA type.

The CDR3 is 14 amino acids. After removal of 5 bases from V and 9 bases from J, the junction contained 5 bases not matched to a gene. From germline, CDR1 is SGHTA and CDR2 FQGNSA. Points from the study as a whole: The ex vivo response was dominated by HLA-C-restricted CMV-specific TCR beta clonotypes. Identification of carriers of CMV plus the relevant HLA was performed using cumulative public TCR beta family frequency.

TCRdb reprocessed the reads via MiXCR and lists one record per CDR3 protein. The repertoire holds around 300,000 distinct CDR3 sequences, with roughly 23% as singletons. This TCR came from a human donor in good health (CMV status not recorded). Some clones in this sample may be carry-over from other donors' samples. The sequenced material came from PBMCs. This chain links TRBV7-2 with TRBJ2-3; TRBD2 matches 13 bases. CDR3 in DNA: TGTGCCAGCAGCCCCGGACTAGCGGGAGCAACGCAGTATTTT. Its protein product is CASSPGLAGATQYF.